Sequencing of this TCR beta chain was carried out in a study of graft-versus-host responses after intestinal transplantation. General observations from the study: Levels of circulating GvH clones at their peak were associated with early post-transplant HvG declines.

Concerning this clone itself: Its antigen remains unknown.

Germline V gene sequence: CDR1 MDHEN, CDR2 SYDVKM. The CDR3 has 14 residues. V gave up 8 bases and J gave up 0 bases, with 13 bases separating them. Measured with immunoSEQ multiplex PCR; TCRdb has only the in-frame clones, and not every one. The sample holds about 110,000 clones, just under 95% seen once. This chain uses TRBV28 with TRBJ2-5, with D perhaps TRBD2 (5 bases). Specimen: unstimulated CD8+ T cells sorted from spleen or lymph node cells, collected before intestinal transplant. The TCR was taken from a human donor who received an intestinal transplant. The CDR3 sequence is CASRGPGYQETQYF. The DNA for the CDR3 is TGTGCCAGCCGAGGCCCGGGGTACCAAGAGACCCAGTACTTC.